The clone carrying this T cell receptor (beta chain) came up a few times. This record belongs to a study of T cells after yellow fever vaccination. At the level of the study: Low-cell-number fractions underwent preparation using SMART-Seq v4 Ultra Low Input.

CDR3 length: 17 residues. Trimming removed 3 bases at V and 0 bases at J, with 16 bases between. Germline CDR1 reads SGHRS; CDR2 reads YFSETQ. The study made its TCR cDNA through 5'RACE template switching. That step introduced a universal primer site along with UMIs. TCRdb passed the 5' RACE reads through MiXCR, listing each CDR3 protein once. The data contain a few hundred thousand distinct CDR3 sequences, around 4% of them singletons. The chain combines TRBV5-1 with TRBJ1-3; maybe TRBD1 (6 bases). The clonotype originates from a man between 18 and 35 years old who received the YFV17D yellow fever vaccine. This specimen consisted of PBMCs, obtained on the day of the yellow fever booster vaccination. For the CDR3, the DNA is TGCGCCAGCAGCTCGACAGGCCTTAGAACCTCTGGAAACACCATATATTTT. Translated: CASSSTGLRTSGNTIYF. The whole variable domain, remainder taken from reference TRBV5-1 and TRBJ1-3, is KAGVTQTPRYLIKTRGQQVTLSCSPISGHRSVSWYQQTPGQGLQFLFEYFSETQRNKGNFPGRFSGRQFSNSRSEMNVSTLELGDSALYLCASSSTGLRTSGNTIYFGEGSWLTVV.